The sequence of this T cell receptor beta chain was determined in a study of blood T cell repertoires in COVID-19. Study-level information: Spain, Italy and the United States supplied samples that represented acute and convalescent COVID-19. T cells, B-cell-depleted T cells, or PBMCs provided the cDNA or gDNA that served as material.

Authors' data handling: Amplifying reference gene primers gave estimates of nucleated cell counts. TCRdb keeps only in-frame clones here, not all; method: immunoSEQ multiplex PCR. Clone size and V and J calls were adopted from that table, with D and trimming inferred from the DNA. Among about 200,000 clones listed, about 90% were seen once. Trimming stripped 2 bases from V and 2 bases from J, with 6 bases between. The V gene's germline CDR1 is ENHRY and CDR2 SYGVKD. There are 13 residues in the CDR3. Sequenced sample: peripheral blood. The rearrangement joins TRBV10-3 to TRBJ1-2; no reliable D call. The receptor's source is a woman in her 70s with acute or convalescent COVID-19. CDR3 DNA: TGTGCCATCAGTGAGGTCCCGAACTATGGCTACACCTTC. Translated, it gives CAISEVPNYGYTF.